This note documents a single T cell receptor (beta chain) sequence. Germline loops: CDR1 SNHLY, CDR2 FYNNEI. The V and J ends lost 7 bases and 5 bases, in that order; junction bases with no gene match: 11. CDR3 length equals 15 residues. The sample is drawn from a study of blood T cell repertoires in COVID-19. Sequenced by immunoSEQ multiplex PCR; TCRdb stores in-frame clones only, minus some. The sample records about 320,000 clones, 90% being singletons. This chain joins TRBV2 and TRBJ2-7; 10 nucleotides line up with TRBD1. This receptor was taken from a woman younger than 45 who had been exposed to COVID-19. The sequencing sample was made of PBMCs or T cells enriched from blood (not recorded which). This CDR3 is CASTAGTGVVDEQYF. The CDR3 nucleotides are TGTGCCAGCACGGCCGGGACAGGGGTAGTCGACGAGCAGTACTTC.